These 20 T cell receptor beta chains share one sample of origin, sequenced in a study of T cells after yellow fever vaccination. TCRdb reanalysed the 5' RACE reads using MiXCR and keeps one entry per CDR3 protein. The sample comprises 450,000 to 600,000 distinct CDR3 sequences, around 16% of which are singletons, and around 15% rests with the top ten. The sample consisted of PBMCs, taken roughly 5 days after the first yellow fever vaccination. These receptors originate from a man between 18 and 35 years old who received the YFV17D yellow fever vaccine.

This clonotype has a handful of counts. DNA for the CDR3: TGTGCCAGCAGCTTAGGGGTTAGCTCAGATACGCAGTATTTT. Protein sequence: CASSLGVSSDTQYF. The chain recombines TRBV11-1 with TRBJ2-3; D is ambiguous. The CDR3 length is 14 residues. Trimming left V 1 base short and J 4 bases short, with 9 bases between. Germline V gene sequence: CDR1 SGHAT, CDR2 FQDESV (reference sequence).

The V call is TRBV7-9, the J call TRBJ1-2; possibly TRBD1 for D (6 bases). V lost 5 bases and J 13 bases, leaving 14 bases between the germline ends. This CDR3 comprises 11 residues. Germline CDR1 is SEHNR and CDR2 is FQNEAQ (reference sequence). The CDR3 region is CASSLSEGGTF. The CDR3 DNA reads TGTGCCAGCAGCCTTTCGGAAGGGGGCACCTTC.

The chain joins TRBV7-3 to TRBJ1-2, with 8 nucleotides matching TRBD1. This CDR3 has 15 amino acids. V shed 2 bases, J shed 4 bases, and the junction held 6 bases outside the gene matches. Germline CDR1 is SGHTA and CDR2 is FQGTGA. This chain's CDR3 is CASSLGQGASYGYTF. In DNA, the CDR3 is TGTGCCAGCAGCTTAGGGCAGGGGGCTAGCTATGGCTACACCTTC.

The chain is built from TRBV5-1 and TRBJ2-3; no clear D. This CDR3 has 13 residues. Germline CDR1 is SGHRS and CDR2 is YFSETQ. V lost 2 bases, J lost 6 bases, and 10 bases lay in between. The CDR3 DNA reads TGCGCCAGCAGCTTCGGTGCCCGGGATACGCAGTATTTT. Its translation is CASSFGARDTQYF.

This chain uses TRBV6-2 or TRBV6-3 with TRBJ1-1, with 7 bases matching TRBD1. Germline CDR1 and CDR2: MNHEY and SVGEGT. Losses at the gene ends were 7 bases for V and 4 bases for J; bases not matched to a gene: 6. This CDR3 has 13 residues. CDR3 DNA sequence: TGTGCCAGCAAACGGGACAGTTTCACTGAAGCTTTCTTT. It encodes CASKRDSFTEAFF.

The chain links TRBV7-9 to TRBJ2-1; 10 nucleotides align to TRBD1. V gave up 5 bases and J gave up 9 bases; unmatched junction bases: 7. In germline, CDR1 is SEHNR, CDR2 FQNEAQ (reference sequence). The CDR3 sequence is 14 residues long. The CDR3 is CASSDRGRRGEQFF. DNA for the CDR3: TGTGCCAGCAGCGACAGGGGGCGTCGGGGTGAGCAGTTCTTC.

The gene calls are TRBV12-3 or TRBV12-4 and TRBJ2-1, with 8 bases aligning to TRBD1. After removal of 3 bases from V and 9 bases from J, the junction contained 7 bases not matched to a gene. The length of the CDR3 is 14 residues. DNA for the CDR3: TGTGCCAGCAGTTTTATCAGGGGGCGAAGTGAGCAGTTCTTC. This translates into CASSFIRGRSEQFF.

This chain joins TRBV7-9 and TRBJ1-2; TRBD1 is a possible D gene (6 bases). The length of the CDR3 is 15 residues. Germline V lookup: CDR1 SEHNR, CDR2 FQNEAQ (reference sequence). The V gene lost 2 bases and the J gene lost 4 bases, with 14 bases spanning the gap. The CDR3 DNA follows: TGTGCCAGCAGCTTATCAGTTGACAGGTTCTATGGCTACACCTTC. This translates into CASSLSVDRFYGYTF.

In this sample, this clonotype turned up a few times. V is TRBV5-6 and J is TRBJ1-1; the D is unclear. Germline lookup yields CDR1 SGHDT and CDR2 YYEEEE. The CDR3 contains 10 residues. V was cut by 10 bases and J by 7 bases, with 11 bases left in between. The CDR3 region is CAGRTFEAFF. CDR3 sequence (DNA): TGTGCCGGGAGAACTTTTGAAGCTTTCTTT.

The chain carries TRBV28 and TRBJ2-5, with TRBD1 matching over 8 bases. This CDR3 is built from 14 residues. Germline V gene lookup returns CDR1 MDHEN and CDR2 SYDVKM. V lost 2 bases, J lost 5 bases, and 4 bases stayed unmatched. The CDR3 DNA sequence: TGTGCCAGCAGTTTAACAGGGGGGTATGAGACCCAGTACTTC. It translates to CASSLTGGYETQYF.

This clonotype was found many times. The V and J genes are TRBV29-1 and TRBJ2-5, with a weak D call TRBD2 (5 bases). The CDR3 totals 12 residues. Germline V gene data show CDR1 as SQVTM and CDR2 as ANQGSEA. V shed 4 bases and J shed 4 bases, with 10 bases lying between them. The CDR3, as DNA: TGCAGCGTTGGGCCAGGAGGAGAGACCCAGTACTTC. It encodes CSVGPGGETQYF.

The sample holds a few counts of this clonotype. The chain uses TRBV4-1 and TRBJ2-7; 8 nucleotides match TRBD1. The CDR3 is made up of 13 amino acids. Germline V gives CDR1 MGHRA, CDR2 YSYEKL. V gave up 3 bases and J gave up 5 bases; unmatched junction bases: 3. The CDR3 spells CASSQDRDHEQYF. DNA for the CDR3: TGCGCCAGCAGCCAGGACAGGGATCACGAGCAGTACTTC.

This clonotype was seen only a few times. CDR3 DNA: TGTGCCAGCAGCTTAGCTCGCCTCCATGACTCTGGAAACACCATATATTTT. Translated: CASSLARLHDSGNTIYF. The chain has TRBV7-8 and TRBJ1-3; unclear D gene. V lost 0 bases and J 0 bases, leaving 12 bases between the germline ends. The germline CDR1 and CDR2 sequences are SGHVS and FQNEAQ. The CDR3 runs 17 residues. The variable domain in full, with the rest retrieved from reference TRBV7-8 and TRBJ1-3, is GAGVSQSPRYKVAKRGQDVALRCDPISGHVSLFWYQQALGQGPEFLTYFQNEAQLDKSGLPSDRFFAERPEGSVSTLKIQRTQQEDSAVYLCASSLARLHDSGNTIYFGEGSWLTVV.

CDR3 in amino acids: CASSLSLLTGSPLHF. The CDR3, as DNA: TGTGCCAGCAGTTTATCCCTCTTGACAGGTTCACCCCTCCACTTT. The chain employs TRBV12-3 or TRBV12-4 and TRBJ1-6, with D maybe TRBD1 (6 bases). The CDR3 has 15 residues. Trimming shortened V by 2 bases and J by 9 bases, and 14 bases separated the two germline ends.

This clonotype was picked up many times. CDR3 in DNA: TGTGCCAGCAGTTCTTCTGAAGCTTTCTTT. Its translation: CASSSSEAFF. The J gene is TRBJ1-1, the V gene TRBV28; D unresolved. Trimming left V 4 bases short and J 6 bases short, with 3 bases between. The CDR3 is made up of 10 amino acids. CDR1 and CDR2 from the germline V gene are MDHEN and SYDVKM.

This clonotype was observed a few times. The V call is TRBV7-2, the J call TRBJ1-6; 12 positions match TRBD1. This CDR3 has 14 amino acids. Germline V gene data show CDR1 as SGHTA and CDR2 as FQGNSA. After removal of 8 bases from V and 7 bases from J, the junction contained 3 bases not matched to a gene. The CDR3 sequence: CASGTGGSNSPLHF. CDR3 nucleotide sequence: TGTGCCAGCGGGACAGGGGGCTCCAATTCACCCCTCCACTTT.

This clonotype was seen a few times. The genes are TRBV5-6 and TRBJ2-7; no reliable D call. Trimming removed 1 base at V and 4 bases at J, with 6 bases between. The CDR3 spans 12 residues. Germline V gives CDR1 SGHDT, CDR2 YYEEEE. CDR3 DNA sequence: TGTGCCAGCAGCTTGAGGGTATACGAGCAGTACTTC. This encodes CASSLRVYEQYF. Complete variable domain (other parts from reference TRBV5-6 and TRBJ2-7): DAGVTQSPTHLIKTRGQQVTLRCSPKSGHDTVSWYQQALGQGPQFIFQYYEEEERQRGNFPDRFSGHQFPNYSSELNVNALLLGDSALYLCASSLRVYEQYFGPGTRLTVT.

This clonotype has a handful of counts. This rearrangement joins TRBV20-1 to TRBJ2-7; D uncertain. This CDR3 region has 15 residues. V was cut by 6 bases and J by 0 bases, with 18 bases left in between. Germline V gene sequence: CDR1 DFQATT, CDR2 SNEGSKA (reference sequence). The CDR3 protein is CSASPHTSSSYEQYF. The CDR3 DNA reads TGCAGTGCCTCCCCGCACACCTCGAGCTCCTACGAGCAGTACTTC.

The CDR3 DNA reads as TGCGCCAGCAGTTCGGGACAGTTCATCGCTGAAGCTTTCTTT. Translated, it gives CASSSGQFIAEAFF. The V gene is TRBV5-1, the J gene TRBJ1-1; 7 nucleotides align to TRBD1. Per germline, CDR1 SGHRS and CDR2 YFSETQ. Trimming removed 5 bases from V and 6 bases from J; junction bases left unmatched: 10. The CDR3 spans 14 residues.

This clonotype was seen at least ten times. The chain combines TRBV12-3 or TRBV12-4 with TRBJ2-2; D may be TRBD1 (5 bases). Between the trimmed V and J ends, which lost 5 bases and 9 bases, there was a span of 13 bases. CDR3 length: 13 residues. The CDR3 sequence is CASSKDQGRELFF. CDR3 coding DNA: TGTGCCAGCAGTAAGGACCAGGGCCGGGAGCTGTTTTTT.